The rows below give T cell receptor beta chains drawn from one sample of a study of shared clonotypes between healthy human individuals. Some clones are missing from TCRdb's copy, which holds only in-frame ones; the method was immunoSEQ multiplex PCR. The data contain hundreds of thousands of clones, about 78% of them singletons. Sequencing input: memory CD4+ T cells sorted from blood. Every receptor here comes from a woman aged 25 to 39 in good health. Both conserved end residues are part of each CDR3. A D gene is named only where the DNA matches it firmly. Some rows have no size entry. The others give once, few or many, or a class for an expanded clone.

V	size	J	length	D	DNA	CDR3
TRBV6-1	-	TRBJ1-1	13	-	TGTGCCAGCAGTTTCCTAACGGATAGGGAAGCTTTCTTT	CASSFLTDREAFF
TRBV7-9	-	TRBJ2-5	13	-	TGTGCCAGCAGTAGGGGGAGCTTGGAGACCCAGTACTTC	CASSRGSLETQYF
TRBV19	-	TRBJ2-7	17	TRBD1	TGTGCCAGTAGTATAGATGGGGGACAGGGCTTAACCTACGAGCAGTACTTC	CASSIDGGQGLTYEQYF
TRBV5-4	-	TRBJ1-1	12	-	TGTGCCAGCAGCTCAGGGCGAGAGGTAGCTTTCTTT	CASSSGREVAFF
TRBV5-1	once	TRBJ2-1	15	TRBD2	TGCGCCAGCGCCCGGCGGGAGGGCAGATCCAGTGAGCAGTTCTTC	CASARREGRSSEQFF
TRBV7-9	-	TRBJ2-6	18	-	TGTGCCAGCAGCCGGGGGCAGGGCCTACCTTCCGGGGCCAACGTCCTGACTTTC	CASSRGQGLPSGANVLTF
TRBV7-8	-	TRBJ1-1	14	-	TGTGCCAGCAGCTTAGGGGGGGCGGCAACTGAAGCTTTCTTT	CASSLGGAATEAFF
TRBV5-4	few	TRBJ1-2	15	TRBD1	TGTGCCAGCAGCTTGGCCGGGACAGGGCTGAATGGCTACACCTTC	CASSLAGTGLNGYTF
TRBV7-2	-	TRBJ2-5	14	-	TGTGCCAGCAGCCGCACTAGCCTGGGAGAGACCCAGTACTTC	CASSRTSLGETQYF
TRBV7-7	-	TRBJ2-5	16	TRBD1	TGTGCCAGCAGCCCCTCGGACAGGGGGCCGGTCCGGGCCCAGTACTTC	CASSPSDRGPVRAQYF
TRBV27	few	TRBJ1-4	13	-	TGTGCCAGCACGAATTGGAGTAATGAAAAACTGTTTTTT	CASTNWSNEKLFF
TRBV28	-	TRBJ2-7	11	-	TGTGCCAGCAGCAACACCTACGAGCAGTACTTC	CASSNTYEQYF
TRBV28	few	TRBJ2-7	14	TRBD1	TGTGCCAGCACCCGGACAGGCCCCCCCTACGAGCAGTACTTC	CASTRTGPPYEQYF
TRBV4-2	many	TRBJ2-3	17	TRBD1	TGTGCCAGCAGCCCTTCGCCGGGCAGGGGGTACACAGATACGCAGTATTTT	CASSPSPGRGYTDTQYF
TRBV19	-	TRBJ2-5	14	TRBD1	TGTGCCAGTAGTATAGGACAGGGGGTGGGGACCCAGTACTTC	CASSIGQGVGTQYF
TRBV11-2	-	TRBJ2-1	15	-	TGTGCCAGCACCGACGGGCCCCGGAGGCTCCCTGAGCAGTTCTTC	CASTDGPRRLPEQFF
TRBV9	-	TRBJ2-1	17	-	TGTGCCAGCAGCCCCAGGATGTTCGGGAGCTCGGTTGGTGAGCAGTTCTTC	CASSPRMFGSSVGEQFF
TRBV6-6	-	TRBJ1-1	16	-	TGTGCCAGCAGCCCAGAGATTTACTACGGGAACACTGAAGCTTTCTTT	CASSPEIYYGNTEAFF
TRBV7-9	-	TRBJ1-5	15	-	TGTGCCAGCAGCTTCGCCCCGGGGGGCAATCAGCCCCAGCATTTT	CASSFAPGGNQPQHF
TRBV5-4	-	TRBJ2-5	14	-	TGTGCCAGCAGCTTGGCGGCGGGTTCGCAGACCCAGTACTTC	CASSLAAGSQTQYF
TRBV6-5	-	TRBJ2-7	13	-	TGTGCCAGCAGTAAAAACACGTTGAACGAGCAGTACTTC	CASSKNTLNEQYF
TRBV28	once	TRBJ1-3	11	-	TGTGCCAGCAGTTTCGGGAACACCATATATTTT	CASSFGNTIYF
TRBV18	few	TRBJ2-7	12	-	TGTGCCAGCTCACCCGACGGTTACGAGCAGTACTTC	CASSPDGYEQYF
TRBV14	-	TRBJ2-1	14	TRBD1	TGTGCCAGCAGCCTCTGGACAGGATTCAATGAGCAGTTCTTC	CASSLWTGFNEQFF
TRBV5-1	-	TRBJ2-3	16	TRBD2	TGCGCCAGCAGCCTATCTAGCGGGATACGCACAGATACGCAGTATTTT	CASSLSSGIRTDTQYF
TRBV5-1	-	TRBJ1-1	13	-	TGCGCCAGCAGGCTGGACGGAATTAGGGAAGCTTTCTTT	CASRLDGIREAFF
TRBV19	-	TRBJ1-5	15	-	TGTGCCAGTAGCATAGCCGTGTATAGCAATCAGCCCCAGCATTTT	CASSIAVYSNQPQHF
TRBV25-1	many	TRBJ1-4	14	-	TGTGCCAGCAGTGAAACGACGGAGGGTGAAAAACTGTTTTTT	CASSETTEGEKLFF
TRBV19	-	TRBJ2-7	15	-	TGTGCCAGTAGTATAGAACAAGCGGCCTTGAGGGAGCAGTACTTC	CASSIEQAALREQYF
TRBV14	-	TRBJ2-2	11	-	TGTGCCAGCAGAAAGGGCGGGGAGCTGTTTTTT	CASRKGGELFF
TRBV11-3	-	TRBJ1-1	15	TRBD1	TGTGCCAGCAGTCAGACGGGACAGTTGAACACTGAAGCTTTCTTT	CASSQTGQLNTEAFF
TRBV28	-	TRBJ2-1	13	-	TGTGCCAGCAGCCCGACTGTGCTCAATGAGCAGTTCTTC	CASSPTVLNEQFF
TRBV7-2	-	TRBJ2-2	16	TRBD2	TGTGCCAGCAGCTTACTAGCGGGGTCGAACACCGGGGAGCTGTTTTTT	CASSLLAGSNTGELFF
TRBV6-6	few	TRBJ2-7	14	TRBD1	TGTGCCAGCAGCGAACCGGGACAGGGCTACGAGCAGTACTTC	CASSEPGQGYEQYF
TRBV5-1	-	TRBJ2-7	14	TRBD2	TGCGCCAGCAGCTTTGGGCCGGGGGGAAGCGAGCAGTACTTC	CASSFGPGGSEQYF
TRBV14	-	TRBJ2-7	16	TRBD2	TGTGCCAGCAGCCAAGATCCTAGCGGGAGGACCTACGAGCAGTACTTC	CASSQDPSGRTYEQYF
TRBV6-5	-	TRBJ1-5	15	-	TGTGCCAGCAGTTACTCGTACAGGAACAATCAGCCCCAGCATTTT	CASSYSYRNNQPQHF
TRBV5-1	-	TRBJ1-3	14	-	TGCGCCAGCAGCCTGGGACTCTCTGGAAACACCATATATTTT	CASSLGLSGNTIYF
TRBV7-9	-	TRBJ1-2	14	-	TGTGCCAGCAGCCCCCTCTCAGGGAACTATGGCTACACCTTC	CASSPLSGNYGYTF
TRBV19	-	TRBJ2-1	18	TRBD2	TGTGCCAGTAGTGGGCGGAGGGGACTAGCGGGAGTCCACAATGAGCAGTTCTTC	CASSGRRGLAGVHNEQFF
TRBV4-2	many	TRBJ2-1	17	-	TGTGCCAGCAGCCAAGATCAGAAACAGAGTTTGTACAATGAGCAGTTCTTC	CASSQDQKQSLYNEQFF
TRBV9	once	TRBJ2-1	15	TRBD2	TGTGCCAGCAGCGTTGCGGGAGACTCCTACAATGAGCAGTTCTTC	CASSVAGDSYNEQFF
TRBV28	few	TRBJ1-5	17	TRBD1	TGTGCCAGCAGTTTCTCTAGGACAGGGGGTAACAATCAGCCCCAGCATTTT	CASSFSRTGGNNQPQHF
TRBV9	-	TRBJ1-4	15	-	TGTGCCAGCCAGACGGGCCTAGCAACTAATGAAAAACTGTTTTTT	CASQTGLATNEKLFF
TRBV10-3	-	TRBJ2-3	13	TRBD2	TGTGCCATCGGGACTAGCGGTACAGATACGCAGTATTTT	CAIGTSGTDTQYF
TRBV7-2	-	TRBJ1-2	14	-	TGTGCCAGCAGCTTCTCAGGGGAGGGCTATGGCTACACCTTC	CASSFSGEGYGYTF
TRBV27	-	TRBJ1-5	12	-	TGTGCCAGCAGTTTTTTGGGGGAGCCCCAGCATTTT	CASSFLGEPQHF
TRBV28	-	TRBJ1-3	16	TRBD1	TGTGCCAGCAGTTCTTCCGGACAGGGCACTGGAAACACCATATATTTT	CASSSSGQGTGNTIYF
TRBV7-6	-	TRBJ2-3	16	TRBD2	TGTGCCAGCAGCGCGAGACTAGCGGGCAGCACAGATACGCAGTATTTT	CASSARLAGSTDTQYF
TRBV21-1	-	TRBJ2-7	12	-	TGTGCCAGGACAGGGGGCTTCAACGAGCAGTACTTC	CARTGGFNEQYF
TRBV10-3	-	TRBJ1-2	15	-	TGTGCCATCAAGCAGGAAGCATTCGGATTCTATGGCTACACCTTC	CAIKQEAFGFYGYTF
TRBV18	-	TRBJ2-1	14	-	TGTGCCAGCTCACCAGGGCTCTCCTACAATGAGCAGTTCTTC	CASSPGLSYNEQFF
TRBV9	-	TRBJ1-2	14	-	TGTGCCAGCAGCGTAGCTACGGGGTTCTATGGCTACACCTTC	CASSVATGFYGYTF
TRBV5-4	-	TRBJ2-1	15	TRBD2	TGTGCCAGCAGCTTGGCGGGACTAGAGGTAAATGAGCAGTTCTTC	CASSLAGLEVNEQFF
TRBV7-3	few	TRBJ2-2	13	TRBD1	TGTGCCAGCAGCGGACAGGGTGGCGGGGAGCTGTTTTTT	CASSGQGGGELFF
TRBV11-2	once	TRBJ2-2	15	-	TGTGCCAGCAGACAACCCGGGCGGTACACCGGGGAGCTGTTTTTT	CASRQPGRYTGELFF
TRBV11-1	-	TRBJ2-2	15	-	TGTGCCAGCAGCCGAGGACACTCGAACACCGGGGAGCTGTTTTTT	CASSRGHSNTGELFF
TRBV6-1	few	TRBJ1-3	13	TRBD1	TGTGCCAGCAGTGATACAGGGGGCAACACCATATATTTT	CASSDTGGNTIYF
TRBV5-1	-	TRBJ1-5	13	-	TGCGCCAGCAGCTTGGAGCGGAATCAGCCCCAGCATTTT	CASSLERNQPQHF